This T cell receptor (beta chain) was sequenced during a study of cytomegalovirus exposure and HLA in healthy donors. V lost 2 bases and J 4 bases, leaving 12 bases between the germline ends. The length of the CDR3 is 14 residues. Germline CDR1 and CDR2: GTSNPN and SVGIG (reference sequence). Amplification used 60 Vbeta primers and 13 Jbeta primers. Profiled with immunoSEQ multiplex PCR; TCRdb holds only in-frame clones, not every one. The sample contains about 160,000 clones, just under 65% of which appear only once. This sequence joins TRBV30 and TRBJ2-1; tentative D call: TRBD1 (5 bases). The specimen was PBMCs. This TCR was sampled from a woman in her sixties or seventies in good health and CMV-seropositive. This CDR3 reads CAWSPLGVYNEQFF. In DNA form, the CDR3 reads TGTGCCTGGAGTCCCCTAGGGGTATACAATGAGCAGTTCTTC.